The clone carrying this T cell receptor (beta chain) was detected a few times. The antigen is undetermined. TCRdb re-analysed the 5' RACE reads in MiXCR, keeping a single row per CDR3 protein. The table has 350,000 to 600,000 distinct CDR3 sequences, over 12% seen once. This sample was taken from a study of identical twins. Overall study findings and caveats: The same donors were not followed; conclusions instead depended on cross-sectional statistical analysis.

V gave up 0 bases and J gave up 6 bases; unmatched junction bases: 1. The CDR3 extends over 14 amino acids. Germline values: CDR1 SGHNT, CDR2 YYREEE (reference sequence). These data were likewise used in another study, on yellow fever vaccine responses in identical twins.

The rearrangement links TRBV5-4 to TRBJ2-1; 9 bases line up with TRBD1. Sequencing input: CD4+ T cells sorted from blood. The clonotype originates from a woman younger than 30 in good health. CDR3 amino acids: CASSLVTGGNEQFF. CDR3 bases: TGTGCCAGCAGCTTGGTGACAGGGGGCAATGAGCAGTTCTTC.